This TCR beta chain was captured in a study of T cells in women clearing cervical HPV infection. All donors had a single incident cervical HPV16 infection, not prevalent. The CDR3 loop spans 18 amino acids. The V segment lost 4 bases and the J segment 1 base; nucleotides outside the gene matches: 12. CDR1 SGHDN and CDR2 FVKESK come from the germline V gene. Generated by immunoSEQ multiplex PCR, the TCRdb table keeps only in-frame clones and is missing some. This sample's table reports just under 35,000 clones. As to this clone: The CDR3 goes on 3 residues after the read ends, and that part is filled in from the germline J gene.

The chain joins TRBV14 to TRBJ2-1; 8 bases line up with TRBD2. This TCR was sampled from a woman between 18 and 70 years old with a cervical HPV16 infection that either progressed to CIN3+ or cleared (not recorded which). Sequenced: blood buffy coat. The CDR3: CASSRDIYGTRSYNEQFF. The DNA read from the CDR3 is TGTGCCAGCAGCCGAGATATTTACGGGACTAGGTCCTACAATGAG.